This T cell receptor (beta chain) is from a study of human T cells and chemical hapten exposure. The overall study: 2% DPC applied to an approximately 2 cm by approximately 2 cm arm area sensitized donors. The upper back received 0.01% DPC by patch testing, with results read at 6 days.

Indicated time point: pre-sensitization, week 0. The treatment was: therapeutic diphenylcyclopropenone sensitization with weekly scalp DPC. The starting material, unfractionated whole blood, was used for total RNA extraction. Each CDR3 protein gets one entry after TCRdb re-called the RACE reads with MiXCR. The repertoire includes tens of thousands of distinct CDR3 sequences, 12% to 15% of them detected once, and around 4.2% sits in the top ten. Regarding the study as a whole: Expanded TCRs grouped into significantly more large CDR3 similarity clusters than controls produced.

A word on this clonotype: Its antigen remains unknown.

Specimen: whole blood, collected in connection with sensitization to the hapten diphenylcyclopropenone (DPC). This TCR was recovered from a woman between 45 and 60 years old with alopecia areata. Some clones in this sample may be carry-over from other donors' samples.

The CDR3 sequence: CASSLVRTGIIPGANVLTF. CDR3 in DNA: TGTGCCAGCAGCTTAGTAAGGACAGGGATCATCCCTGGGGCCAACGTCCTGACTTTC. This chain uses TRBV11-2 with TRBJ2-6; TRBD1 aligns across 8 bases. This CDR3 spans 19 amino acids. The V gene's germline CDR1 is SGHAT and CDR2 FQNNGV. V trimming: 1 base; J trimming: 2 bases; junction bases outside the gene matches: 10.